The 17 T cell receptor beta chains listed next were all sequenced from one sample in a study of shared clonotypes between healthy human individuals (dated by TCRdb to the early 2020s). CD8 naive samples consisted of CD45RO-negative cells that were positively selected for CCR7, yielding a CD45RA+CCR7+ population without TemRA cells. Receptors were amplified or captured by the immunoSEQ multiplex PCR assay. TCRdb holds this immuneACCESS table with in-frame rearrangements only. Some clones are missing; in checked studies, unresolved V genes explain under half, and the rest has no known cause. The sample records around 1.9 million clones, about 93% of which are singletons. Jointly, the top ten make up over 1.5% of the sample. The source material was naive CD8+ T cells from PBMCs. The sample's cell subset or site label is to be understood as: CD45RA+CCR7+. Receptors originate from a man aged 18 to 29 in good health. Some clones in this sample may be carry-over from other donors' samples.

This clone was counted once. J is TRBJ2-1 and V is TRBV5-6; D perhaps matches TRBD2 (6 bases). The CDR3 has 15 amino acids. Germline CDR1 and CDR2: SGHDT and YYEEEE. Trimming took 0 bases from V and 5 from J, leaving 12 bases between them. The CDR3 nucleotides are TGTGCCAGCAGCTTGGAATCTAGCGCCAACAATGAGCAGTTCTTC. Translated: CASSLESSANNEQFF.

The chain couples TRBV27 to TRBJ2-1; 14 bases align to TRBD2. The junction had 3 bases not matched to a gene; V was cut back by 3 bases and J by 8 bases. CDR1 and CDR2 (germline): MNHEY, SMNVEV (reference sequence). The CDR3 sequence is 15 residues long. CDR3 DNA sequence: TGTGCCAGCAGTTTCGGGACTAGCGGGAGAGATGAGCAGTTCTTC. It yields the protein CASSFGTSGRDEQFF.

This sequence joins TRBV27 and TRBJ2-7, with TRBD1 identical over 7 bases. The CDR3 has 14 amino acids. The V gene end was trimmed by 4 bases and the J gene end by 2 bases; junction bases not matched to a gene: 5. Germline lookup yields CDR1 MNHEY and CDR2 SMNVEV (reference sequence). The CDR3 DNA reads TGTGCCAGCAGTTCCTCGACAGGGCCCTACGAGCAGTACTTC. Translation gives CASSSSTGPYEQYF.

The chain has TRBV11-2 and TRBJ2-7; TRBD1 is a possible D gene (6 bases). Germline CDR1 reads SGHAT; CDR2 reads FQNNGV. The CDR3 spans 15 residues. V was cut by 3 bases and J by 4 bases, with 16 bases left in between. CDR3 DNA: TGTGCCAGCAGCTTGGGGGCGGGTAAGCGATACGAGCAGTACTTC. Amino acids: CASSLGAGKRYEQYF.

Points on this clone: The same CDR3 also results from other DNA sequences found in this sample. The CDR3 nucleotides read TGTGCCAGCAGCGTAGAAACCGGGGAGCTGTTTTTT. Protein product: CASSVETGELFF. This chain links TRBV9 with TRBJ2-2, with unresolved D. The CDR3 is made up of 12 amino acids. Germline V gene lookup returns CDR1 SGDLS and CDR2 YYNGEE. Between the trimmed V and J ends, which lost 0 bases and 5 bases, there was a span of 2 bases.

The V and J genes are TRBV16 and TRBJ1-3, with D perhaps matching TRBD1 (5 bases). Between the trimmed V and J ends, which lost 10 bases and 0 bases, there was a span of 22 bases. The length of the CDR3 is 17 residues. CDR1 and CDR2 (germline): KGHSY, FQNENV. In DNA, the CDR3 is TGTGCCACCGATGGGCAGGGCCAGTACCTCTCTGGAAACACCATATATTTT. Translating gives CATDGQGQYLSGNTIYF.

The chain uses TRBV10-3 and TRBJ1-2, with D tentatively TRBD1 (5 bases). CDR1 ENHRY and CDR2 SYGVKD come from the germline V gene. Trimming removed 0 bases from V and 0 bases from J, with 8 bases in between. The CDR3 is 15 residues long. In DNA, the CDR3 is TGTGCCATCAGTGAGTCGGGGGTTACTAACTATGGCTACACCTTC. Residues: CAISESGVTNYGYTF.

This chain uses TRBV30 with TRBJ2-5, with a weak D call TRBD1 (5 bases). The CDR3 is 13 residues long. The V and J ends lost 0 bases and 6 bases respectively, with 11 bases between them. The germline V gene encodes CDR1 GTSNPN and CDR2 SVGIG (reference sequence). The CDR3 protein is CAWSVDGAKTQYF. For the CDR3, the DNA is TGTGCCTGGAGTGTGGATGGGGCCAAGACCCAGTACTTC.

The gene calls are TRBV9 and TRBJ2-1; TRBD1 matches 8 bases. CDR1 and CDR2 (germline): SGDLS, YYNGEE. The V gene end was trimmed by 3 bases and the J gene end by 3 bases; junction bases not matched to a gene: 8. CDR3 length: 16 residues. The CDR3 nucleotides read TGTGCCAGCAGCGCTAATCAGGGGGCGGGCTACAATGAGCAGTTCTTC. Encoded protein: CASSANQGAGYNEQFF.

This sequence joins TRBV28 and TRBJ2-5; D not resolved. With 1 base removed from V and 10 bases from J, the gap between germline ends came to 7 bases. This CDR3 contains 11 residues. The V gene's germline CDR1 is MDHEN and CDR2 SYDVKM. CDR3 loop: CASSLSRDQYF. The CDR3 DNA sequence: TGTGCCAGCAGTTTATCAAGGGACCAGTACTTC. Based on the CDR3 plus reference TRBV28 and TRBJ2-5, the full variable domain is DVKVTQSSRYLVKRTGEKVFLECVQDMDHENMFWYRQDPGLGLRLIYFSYDVKMKEKGDIPEGYSVSREKKERFSLILESASTNQTSMYLCASSLSRDQYFGPGTRLLVL.

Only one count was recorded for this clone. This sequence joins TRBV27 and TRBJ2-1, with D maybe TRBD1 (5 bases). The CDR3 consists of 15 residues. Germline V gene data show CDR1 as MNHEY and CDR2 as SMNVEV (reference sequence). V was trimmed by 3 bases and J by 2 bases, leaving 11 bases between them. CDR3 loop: CASSFMGLPYNEQFF. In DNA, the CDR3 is TGTGCCAGCAGTTTCATGGGGCTACCCTACAATGAGCAGTTCTTC.

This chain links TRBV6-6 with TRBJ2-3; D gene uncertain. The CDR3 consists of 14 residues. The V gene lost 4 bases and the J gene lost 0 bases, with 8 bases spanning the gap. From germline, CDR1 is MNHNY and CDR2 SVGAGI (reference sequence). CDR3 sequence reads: CASSSHWSTDTQYF. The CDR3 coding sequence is TGTGCCAGCAGTTCCCATTGGAGCACAGATACGCAGTATTTT.

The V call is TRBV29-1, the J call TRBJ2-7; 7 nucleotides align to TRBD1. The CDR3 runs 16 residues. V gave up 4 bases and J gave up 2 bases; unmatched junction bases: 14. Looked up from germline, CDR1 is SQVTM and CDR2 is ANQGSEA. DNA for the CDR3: TGCAGCGTTGTCCCCTCGGGACAGCGAGCGACCTACGAGCAGTACTTC. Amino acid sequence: CSVVPSGQRATYEQYF.

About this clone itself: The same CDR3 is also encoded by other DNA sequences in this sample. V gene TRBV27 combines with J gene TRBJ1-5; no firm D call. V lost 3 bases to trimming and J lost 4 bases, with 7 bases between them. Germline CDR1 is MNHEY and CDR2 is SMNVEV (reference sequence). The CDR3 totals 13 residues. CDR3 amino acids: CASSFGVNQPQHF. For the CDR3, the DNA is TGTGCCAGCAGTTTCGGGGTTAATCAGCCCCAGCATTTT.

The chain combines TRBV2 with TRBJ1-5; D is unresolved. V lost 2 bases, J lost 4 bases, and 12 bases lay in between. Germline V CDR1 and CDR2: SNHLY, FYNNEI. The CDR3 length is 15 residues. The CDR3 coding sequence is TGTGCCAGCAGTGAATACGGGAGGGTAAATCAGCCCCAGCATTTT. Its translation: CASSEYGRVNQPQHF.

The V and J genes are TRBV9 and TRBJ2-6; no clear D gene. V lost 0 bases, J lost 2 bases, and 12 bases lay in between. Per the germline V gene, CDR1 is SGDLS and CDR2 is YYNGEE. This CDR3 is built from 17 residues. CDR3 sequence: CASSVDPVGTGANVLTF. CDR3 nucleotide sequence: TGTGCCAGCAGCGTAGACCCGGTGGGAACTGGGGCCAACGTCCTGACTTTC.

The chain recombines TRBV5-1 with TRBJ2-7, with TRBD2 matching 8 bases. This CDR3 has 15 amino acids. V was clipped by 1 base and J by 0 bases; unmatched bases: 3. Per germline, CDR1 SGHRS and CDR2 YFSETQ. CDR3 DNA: TGCGCCAGCAGCTTGACTAGCGGAACCTCCTACGAGCAGTACTTC. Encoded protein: CASSLTSGTSYEQYF.